Each of the 30 T cell receptor beta chains below was sequenced from the same sample in a study of chemoradiotherapy in HPV16-positive cancers. The repertoire was sequenced with immunoSEQ multiplex PCR; TCRdb's copy has only in-frame clones and lacks some. This table has about 2,600 clones, 75% to 85% appearing once. The sequences come from tumor tissue, collected from a patient who underwent chemoradiotherapy. These receptors all stem from a human donor with HPV-associated anogenital cancer.

The chain joins TRBV19 to TRBJ2-7, with 9 bases that match TRBD1. Germline CDR1 is LNHDA and CDR2 is SQIVND (reference sequence). CDR3 size: 14 residues. Trimming at V came to 5 bases and at J to 5 bases, leaving 7 bases not matched to a gene. The chain's CDR3 is CASSAQGAPHEQYF. CDR3 bases: TGTGCCAGTAGTGCACAGGGGGCCCCGCACGAGCAGTACTTC. Full variable domain (rest looked up from reference TRBV19 and TRBJ2-7): DGGITQSPKYLFRKEGQNVTLSCEQNLNHDAMYWYRQDPGQGLRLIYYSQIVNDFQKGDIAEGYSVSREKKESFPLTVTSAQKNPTAFYLCASSAQGAPHEQYFGPGTRLTVT.

The V and J genes are TRBV5-4 and TRBJ2-1, with 8 nucleotides matching TRBD2. Trimming took 2 bases from V and 4 from J; bases not matched to a gene: 5. The CDR3 is 15 amino acids. Germline assignment: CDR1 SGHNT and CDR2 YYREEE (reference sequence). The CDR3 DNA reads TGTGCCAGCAGCTTCCCAACGGGAGGGTACAATGAGCAGTTCTTC. Translated: CASSFPTGGYNEQFF.

This clone has only one observation. V gene TRBV28 combines with J gene TRBJ2-1, with 9 bases lining up with TRBD1. This CDR3 spans 15 amino acids. V trimming: 5 bases; J trimming: 5 bases; junction bases outside the gene matches: 7. Germline CDR1 reads MDHEN; CDR2 reads SYDVKM. The CDR3 DNA reads as TGTGCCAGCAGTACAGGGGGCTGGCGTAACAATGAGCAGTTCTTC. Its translation: CASSTGGWRNNEQFF. The variable domain in full, with the rest retrieved from reference TRBV28 and TRBJ2-1, is DVKVTQSSRYLVKRTGEKVFLECVQDMDHENMFWYRQDPGLGLRLIYFSYDVKMKEKGDIPEGYSVSREKKERFSLILESASTNQTSMYLCASSTGGWRNNEQFFGPGTRLTVL.

The chain combines TRBV7-2 with TRBJ2-5; TRBD2 matches 12 bases. The germline gives CDR1 SGHTA, CDR2 FQGNSA. Unmatched junction bases numbered 8, after V lost 5 bases and J lost 1 base. The CDR3 runs to 17 residues. The DNA of the CDR3 is TGTGCCAGCAGCCTCCTTCTAGCGGGAGGGGGCCAAGAGACCCAGTACTTC. Its protein product is CASSLLLAGGGQETQYF.

This clone showed up just once. V is TRBV9 and J is TRBJ1-6; a possible D gene is TRBD1 (6 bases). Germline CDR1 is SGDLS and CDR2 is YYNGEE. Between the trimmed V and J ends, which lost 3 bases and 8 bases, there was a span of 18 bases. This CDR3 has 16 amino acids. CDR3 DNA: TGTGCCAGCAGCGAATCCCACGGGGGCTGGGATTCACCCCTCCACTTT. It yields the protein CASSESHGGWDSPLHF.

The chain has TRBV29-1 and TRBJ1-1; 7 bases line up with TRBD1. V lost 6 bases to trimming and J lost 8 bases; unmatched junction nucleotides: 9. The CDR3 consists of 12 residues. The germline V gene has CDR1 SQVTM and CDR2 ANQGSEA. The CDR3 coding sequence is TGCAGCGTCTTGACGGGGACAGTCGAAGCTTTCTTT. Its protein is CSVLTGTVEAFF.

The chain is built from TRBV6-4 and TRBJ2-1, with D tentatively TRBD1 (5 bases). Trimming cost V 0 bases and J 8 bases, with 11 bases left between them. CDR1 and CDR2 (germline): MRHNA, SNTAGT. The CDR3 sequence is 14 residues long. CDR3 sequence (DNA): TGTGCCAGCAGTGACTCGGGCAGGGAACATGAGCAGTTCTTC. Protein: CASSDSGREHEQFF.

This sequence joins TRBV27 and TRBJ1-5; 9 bases map to TRBD1. J gave up 4 bases and V 6 bases, and 4 bases lay outside the gene matches. CDR1 and CDR2 from the germline V gene are MNHEY and SMNVEV (reference sequence). There are 14 residues in the CDR3. CDR3 sequence: CASSKGTGNQPQHF. DNA of the CDR3: TGTGCCAGCAGCAAAGGGACAGGGAATCAGCCCCAGCATTTT.

The V gene is TRBV28, the J gene TRBJ1-1; tentatively, D is TRBD1 (5 bases). Germline V lookup: CDR1 MDHEN, CDR2 SYDVKM. The CDR3 spans 14 residues. The V end was cut by 3 bases, the J end by 4 bases, with 12 bases between. The CDR3 DNA is TGTGCCAGCAGTTTTGGGGGGTTCGGCACTGAAGCTTTCTTT. Its protein product is CASSFGGFGTEAFF.

The chain uses TRBV6-1 and TRBJ1-5; D uncertain. The CDR3 is made up of 12 amino acids. Trimming cost V 10 bases and J 6 bases, with 13 bases left between them. From germline, CDR1 is MNHNS and CDR2 SASEGT. This CDR3 reads CATRLASQPQHF. DNA for the CDR3: TGTGCCACACGCCTTGCCAGTCAGCCCCAGCATTTT.

This clone has more than one count but fewer than ten. The chain carries TRBV13 and TRBJ2-3; TRBD2 matches 15 bases. The CDR3 has 17 residues. In germline, CDR1 is PRHDT, CDR2 FYEKMQ (reference sequence). The trim removed 1 base at V and 6 bases at J, leaving 5 bases unmatched. CDR3 sequence: CASSLEGTSGRMDTQYF. CDR3 nucleotide sequence: TGTGCCAGCAGCTTAGAGGGGACTAGCGGGAGGATGGATACGCAGTATTTT.

The CDR3 loop is CASNRGRANEQFF. CDR3 coding DNA: TGTGCCAGCAACCGCGGGAGGGCAAATGAGCAGTTCTTC. This chain connects TRBV11-1 to TRBJ2-1; 9 nucleotides agree with TRBD2. The CDR3 covers 13 residues. Germline V gene data show CDR1 as SGHAT and CDR2 as FQDESV (reference sequence). Unmatched junction bases numbered 5, after V lost 7 bases and J lost 7 bases.

This chain links TRBV6-5 with TRBJ2-2; D unresolved. CDR3 size: 14 residues. Germline assignment: CDR1 MNHEY and CDR2 SVGAGI. V was trimmed by 2 bases and J by 5 bases, leaving 9 bases between them. The CDR3 DNA reads as TGTGCCAGCAGTTACGAACACGGGACCGGGGAGCTGTTTTTT. This translates into CASSYEHGTGELFF.

This chain connects TRBV4-1 to TRBJ2-7; 7 nucleotides match TRBD1. The CDR3 covers 14 residues. Germline lookup yields CDR1 MGHRA and CDR2 YSYEKL. V lost 4 bases to trimming and J lost 2 bases; unmatched junction nucleotides: 5. CDR3 sequence reads: CASSLGQATYEQYF. The CDR3 DNA sequence: TGCGCCAGCAGCCTAGGACAGGCGACCTACGAGCAGTACTTC.

This sequence joins TRBV29-1 and TRBJ2-3, with 9 positions matching TRBD1. Germline CDR1 and CDR2: SQVTM and ANQGSEA. This CDR3 has 14 residues. Trimming took 4 bases from V and 5 from J; bases not matched to a gene: 7. The CDR3 region has the DNA TGCAGCGTTGCTACAGGGGGCTCGGGAGATACGCAGTATTTT. Amino acid sequence: CSVATGGSGDTQYF.

This sequence joins TRBV9 and TRBJ2-3; D is unclear. This CDR3 contains 11 residues. Trimming removed 0 bases at V and 5 bases at J, with 1 base between. CDR1 is SGDLS, CDR2 YYNGEE, per germline. CDR3 in DNA: TGTGCCAGCAGCGTAGAAGATACGCAGTATTTT. It codes for CASSVEDTQYF.

The chain combines TRBV29-1 with TRBJ1-3; tentatively, D is TRBD1 (5 bases). CDR1 is SQVTM, CDR2 ANQGSEA, per germline. The CDR3 is 12 amino acids. The V end was cut by 7 bases, the J end by 0 bases, with 7 bases between. The CDR3 coding sequence is TGCAGCGCCGGGACCTCTGGAAACACCATATATTTT. Translated: CSAGTSGNTIYF.

This chain links TRBV4-1 with TRBJ2-7, with 9 bases aligning to TRBD1. The CDR3 covers 15 residues. The junction had 5 bases not matched to a gene; V was cut back by 1 base and J by 4 bases. CDR1 is MGHRA and CDR2 is YSYEKL in the germline V gene. CDR3 DNA sequence: TGCGCCAGCAGCCAAGTAGGACAGGGGATATACGAGCAGTACTTC. Amino acid sequence: CASSQVGQGIYEQYF.

V and J are TRBV29-1 and TRBJ2-7; TRBD1 agrees at 10 bases. The CDR3 runs 14 residues. Trimming cost V 6 bases and J 0 bases; bases outside gene matches: 5. Germline CDR1 SQVTM, CDR2 ANQGSEA. CDR3 loop: CSVGTGDVSYEQYF. CDR3 sequence (DNA): TGCAGCGTCGGGACAGGGGACGTCTCCTACGAGCAGTACTTC.

The V call is TRBV9, the J call TRBJ1-1; D not certain. CDR1 and CDR2 (germline): SGDLS, YYNGEE. The CDR3 loop spans 15 amino acids. Between the trimmed V and J ends, which lost 3 bases and 1 base, there was a span of 13 bases. DNA for the CDR3: TGTGCCAGCAGCGCCAGCTATGGACCGAACACTGAAGCTTTCTTT. Encoded protein: CASSASYGPNTEAFF.

This chain links TRBV5-5 with TRBJ1-1; 8 nucleotides match TRBD1. This CDR3 comprises 17 residues. Germline V CDR1 and CDR2: SGHKS, YYEKEE (reference sequence). J gave up 0 bases and V 4 bases, and 11 bases lay outside the gene matches. CDR3 sequence reads: CASSRRSTTGVNTEAFF. CDR3 nucleotide sequence: TGTGCCAGCAGCCGAAGGTCGACGACAGGGGTGAACACTGAAGCTTTCTTT.

This clone occurred once. V usage is TRBV28 and J usage is TRBJ2-4, with D possibly being TRBD2 (6 bases). In germline, CDR1 is MDHEN, CDR2 SYDVKM. Trimming removed 2 bases from V and 1 base from J, with 6 bases in between. The CDR3 runs to 14 residues. The CDR3 is CASSLGGAKNIQYF. CDR3 in DNA: TGTGCCAGCAGTTTAGGGGGGGCCAAAAACATTCAGTACTTC.

The chain carries TRBV5-1 and TRBJ2-1; 7 bases are a match to TRBD2. After removal of 0 bases from V and 6 bases from J, the junction contained 9 bases not matched to a gene. Germline CDR1 is SGHRS and CDR2 is YFSETQ. The CDR3 extends over 16 amino acids. Written as DNA, the CDR3 is TGCGCCAGCAGCTTGGTGGGCGAGGGAGGGGCCAATGAGCAGTTCTTC. Translation: CASSLVGEGGANEQFF.

V gene TRBV6-5 combines with J gene TRBJ2-7; D unclear. CDR3 length: 11 residues. CDR1 is MNHEY and CDR2 is SVGAGI in the germline V gene. Trimming pared 10 bases from V and 4 bases from J, leaving 11 bases between. The CDR3 region has the DNA TGTGCCACCTTCTTCGGGTACGAGCAGTACTTC. This sequence encodes CATFFGYEQYF.

V and J are TRBV15 and TRBJ2-7, with TRBD2 identical over 10 bases. This CDR3 is built from 15 residues. Trimming took 0 bases from V and 7 from J; bases not matched to a gene: 6. Germline V gene sequence: CDR1 LNHNV, CDR2 YYDKDF (reference sequence). CDR3 nucleotides: TGTGCCACCAGCAGAGATCGGGGACTAGCGAGGGAGCAGTACTTC. Protein sequence: CATSRDRGLAREQYF.

The gene calls are TRBV6-1 and TRBJ2-2, with D possibly TRBD2 on 6 matching bases. The CDR3 is 15 amino acids. Germline CDR1 MNHNS, CDR2 SASEGT. Trimming left V 6 bases short and J 3 bases short, with 14 bases between. The CDR3 region is CASSGRRHYTGELFF. As DNA, the CDR3 is TGTGCCAGCAGCGGGAGACGGCATTACACCGGGGAGCTGTTTTTT.

The chain couples TRBV18 to TRBJ1-2, with a weak D call TRBD1 (5 bases). The germline V gene has CDR1 KGHSH and CDR2 LQKENI. V was pared by 0 bases and J by 8 bases, with 13 bases between. This CDR3 region has 14 residues. For the CDR3, the DNA is TGTGCCAGCTCACCACCGGCCAGGGTACAAGGCTACACCTTC. The encoded protein is CASSPPARVQGYTF. Combining the CDR3 with reference TRBV18 and TRBJ1-2 gives the whole variable domain NAGVMQNPRHLVRRRGQEARLRCSPMKGHSHVYWYRQLPEEGLKFMVYLQKENIIDESGMPKERFSAEFPKEGPSILRIQQVVRGDSAAYFCASSPPARVQGYTFGSGTRLTVV.

The rearrangement links TRBV14 to TRBJ1-1, with D unclear. Germline V gene sequence: CDR1 SGHDN, CDR2 FVKESK. V was cut by 1 base and J by 1 base, with 4 bases left in between. This CDR3 region has 13 residues. In DNA form, the CDR3 reads TGTGCCAGCAGCCAAGGCTGGAACACTGAAGCTTTCTTT. As protein: CASSQGWNTEAFF.

The chain has TRBV19 and TRBJ1-5, with D tentatively TRBD1 (5 bases). V lost 2 bases to trimming and J lost 1 base, with 12 bases between them. CDR1 LNHDA and CDR2 SQIVND come from the germline V gene (reference sequence). There are 16 residues in the CDR3. CDR3 nucleotide sequence: TGTGCCAGTAGTATATCGGTGACAGCGAGCAATCAGCCCCAGCATTTT. It translates to CASSISVTASNQPQHF.

This clone was seen a handful of times. The J gene is TRBJ2-7, the V gene TRBV5-6; possible D gene TRBD2, 7 bases. V lost 3 bases and J 1 base, leaving 14 bases between the germline ends. This CDR3 has 15 residues. Germline loops: CDR1 SGHDT, CDR2 YYEEEE. DNA for the CDR3: TGTGCCAGCAGCTGGGGAGGGACACTTTCCTACGAGCAGTACTTC. Encoded protein: CASSWGGTLSYEQYF.